The 24 T cell receptor beta chains presented below share a single source sample, sequenced in a study of blood T cell repertoires in COVID-19 (TCRdb year 2020). Receptor libraries were prepared by the immunoSEQ multiplex PCR assay. In TCRdb, the immuneACCESS table is reduced to in-frame sequences with V and J assigned. These tables do not hold every clone; where another copy was compared, an unresolved V gene accounts for under half, and the others remain unexplained. Counted in this sample were 150,000 to 200,000 clones; around 80% of them appeared once. The ten top clones hold 20% to 25% of the sample. Sequenced sample: peripheral blood. These receptors all stem from a woman of 80 years or more with acute or convalescent COVID-19.

This chain's CDR3 is CASSEVPLPRNEQFF. The DNA for the CDR3 is TGTGCCAGCAGTGAAGTGCCATTACCCCGGAATGAGCAGTTCTTC. The chain employs TRBV6-1 and TRBJ2-1; D is undetermined. Per the germline V gene, CDR1 is MNHNS and CDR2 is SASEGT. Trimming took off 1 base at V and 7 bases at J, with 14 bases between the two ends. The CDR3 has 15 residues.

The V and J genes are TRBV27 and TRBJ2-1, with 10 bases fitting TRBD1. V was pared by 5 bases and J by 3 bases, with 7 bases of the junction left unmatched. The germline gives CDR1 MNHEY, CDR2 SMNVEV (reference sequence). This CDR3 is 16 amino acids long. CDR3 sequence: CASSRRGTGDYNEQFF. For the CDR3, the DNA is TGTGCCAGCAGTCGACGCGGGACAGGGGACTACAATGAGCAGTTCTTC.

The J gene is TRBJ2-7, the V gene TRBV2; possible D gene TRBD1, 6 bases. Germline-derived CDR1 and CDR2 are SNHLY and FYNNEI. Trimming stripped 9 bases from V and 2 bases from J, with 11 bases between. The CDR3 runs 12 residues. The CDR3 coding sequence is TGTGCCAGTAGACAGGAAGCCTACGAGCAGTACTTC. This gives the protein CASRQEAYEQYF.

V gene TRBV10-3 combines with J gene TRBJ1-1; D is perhaps TRBD1 (5 bases). The CDR3 sequence is 14 residues long. V lost 0 bases and J 4 bases, leaving 9 bases between the germline ends. Germline V CDR1 and CDR2: ENHRY, SYGVKD. The CDR3 sequence is CAISESGGGTEAFF. The CDR3, as DNA: TGTGCCATCAGTGAGTCCGGGGGAGGCACTGAAGCTTTCTTT.

This clone was observed a few times. This rearrangement joins TRBV6-6 to TRBJ2-3; 13 bases align to TRBD2. Germline V lookup: CDR1 MNHNY, CDR2 SVGAGI (reference sequence). V lost 8 bases and J lost 6; bases outside the gene matches: 5. This CDR3 contains 14 residues. The CDR3 reads CASGLAGEGDTQYF. CDR3 nucleotides: TGTGCCAGCGGACTAGCGGGAGAAGGGGATACGCAGTATTTT.

DNA of the CDR3: TGTGCCAGCAGCGTAGGACAGGGGAAATATGGCTACACCTTC. Residues: CASSVGQGKYGYTF. The chain uses TRBV9 and TRBJ1-2, with TRBD1 matching over 8 bases. This CDR3 region has 14 residues. Germline V gene sequence: CDR1 SGDLS, CDR2 YYNGEE. V gave up 0 bases and J gave up 5 bases; unmatched junction bases: 3.

The chain links TRBV2 to TRBJ2-2; TRBD2 aligns across 12 bases. The CDR3 totals 15 residues. Germline V gives CDR1 SNHLY, CDR2 FYNNEI. Trimming removed 6 bases from V and 2 bases from J; junction bases left unmatched: 1. The chain's CDR3 is CASRGLAGNTGELFF. The CDR3 DNA reads as TGTGCCAGCAGGGGACTAGCGGGTAACACCGGGGAGCTGTTTTTT.

J is TRBJ2-2 and V is TRBV6-5; TRBD1 matches at 9 bases. The CDR3 has 14 residues. V gave up 11 bases and J gave up 3 bases; unmatched junction bases: 7. Germline assignment: CDR1 MNHEY and CDR2 SVGAGI. CDR3 sequence reads: CACKRDRDTGELFF. The CDR3 DNA sequence: TGTGCCTGCAAGCGGGACAGGGACACCGGGGAGCTGTTTTTT.

The chain employs TRBV2 and TRBJ2-3; D is undetermined. The germline V gene has CDR1 SNHLY and CDR2 FYNNEI. The CDR3 loop spans 12 amino acids. V was cut by 4 bases and J by 8 bases, with 10 bases left in between. CDR3: CASSGSISTQYF. The DNA for the CDR3 is TGTGCCAGCAGTGGTTCCATTAGTACGCAGTATTTT.

The V and J genes are TRBV10-2 and TRBJ1-3; the D gene is possibly TRBD1 (5 bases). CDR1 and CDR2 from the germline V gene are WSHSY and SAAADI. The V end lost 4 bases, the J end lost 7 bases, and 14 bases lay between the germline ends. This CDR3 has 14 residues. The CDR3 DNA reads TGCGCCAGCAGTGCTGGGGGGGATTGGAACACCATATATTTT. Amino acids: CASSAGGDWNTIYF.

This clone was observed at least ten times. This chain uses TRBV3-1 (or the pseudogene TRBV3-2) with TRBJ2-6, with D possibly being TRBD2 (6 bases). CDR3 length: 16 amino acids. Germline V gene data show CDR1 as LGHDT and CDR2 as YNNKEL (reference sequence). V lost 0 bases, J lost 5 bases, and 11 bases lay in between. The CDR3 DNA reads TGTGCCAGCAGCCAAGATCGTAGCGGTTGGGCCAACGTCCTGACTTTC. This codes for CASSQDRSGWANVLTF.

V is TRBV6-1 and J is TRBJ1-5, with D perhaps TRBD1 (5 bases). The germline gives CDR1 MNHNS, CDR2 SASEGT. CDR3 length equals 14 residues. The germline V and J ends were trimmed by 5 bases and 0 bases, with 8 bases remaining between them. The CDR3 loop reads CASSPDSSNQPQHF. CDR3 sequence (DNA): TGTGCCAGCAGTCCCGACAGTAGCAATCAGCCCCAGCATTTT.

The chain couples TRBV7-2 to TRBJ2-2; 7 bases are shared with TRBD1. The CDR3 covers 16 residues. CDR1 and CDR2 from the germline V gene are SGHTA and FQGNSA. The J segment lost 1 base and the V segment lost 5 bases, leaving 7 bases of the junction unmatched. DNA of the CDR3: TGTGCCAGCAGCCTACAGGGGTCCCGGAACACCGGGGAGCTGTTTTTT. Translated: CASSLQGSRNTGELFF.

V usage is TRBV4-1 and J usage is TRBJ2-1, with TRBD2 identical over 14 bases. The CDR3 length is 19 residues. Germline CDR1 MGHRA, CDR2 YSYEKL. Trimming took 4 bases from V and 1 from J; bases not matched to a gene: 9. CDR3 residues: CASSREGLAGAGSYNEQFF. The CDR3 DNA follows: TGCGCCAGCAGCCGTGAGGGACTAGCGGGAGCGGGGTCCTACAATGAGCAGTTCTTC.

The chain uses TRBV11-3 and TRBJ2-1; D is unclear. The germline V gene encodes CDR1 SGHNT and CDR2 YENEEA. Trimming shortened V by 5 bases and J by 2 bases, and 13 bases separated the two germline ends. The CDR3 totals 15 residues. CDR3 sequence reads: CASSISRVPYNEQFF. CDR3 nucleotide sequence: TGTGCCAGCAGCATTAGTCGAGTCCCCTACAATGAGCAGTTCTTC.

The rearrangement links TRBV6-6 to TRBJ1-2; no definite D call. In germline, CDR1 is MNHNY, CDR2 SVGAGI (reference sequence). V lost 7 bases and J 8 bases, leaving 14 bases between the germline ends. The CDR3 has 12 amino acids. CDR3 DNA: TGTGCCAGCACCCCCAGCGCCGCGGGCTACACCTTC. Amino acids: CASTPSAAGYTF.

V is TRBV30 and J is TRBJ1-2, with D tentatively TRBD1 (5 bases). The germline V and J ends were trimmed by 2 bases and 0 bases, with 13 bases remaining between them. Germline values: CDR1 GTSNPN, CDR2 SVGIG (reference sequence). The CDR3 runs to 15 residues. The CDR3 sequence is CAWSLNRRANYGYTF. CDR3 sequence (DNA): TGTGCCTGGAGTTTAAACAGGAGAGCTAACTATGGCTACACCTTC.

With respect to this clone: One end of the junction does not line up with germline, which may come from a read error. The chain employs TRBV19 and TRBJ2-4, with 7 bases lining up with TRBD1. There are 13 residues in the CDR3. Per the germline V gene, CDR1 is LNHDA and CDR2 is SQIVND (reference sequence). In DNA form, the CDR3 reads TGTGCCAGTAGTAAGCTACCGGGACAGCTTTGGAACTTC. This encodes CASSKLPGQLWNF.

The chain combines TRBV12-5 with TRBJ1-5; TRBD1 might be the D (5 bases). Germline CDR1 is LGHNT and CDR2 is FRNRAP. Trimming took off 5 bases at V and 12 bases at J, with 11 bases between the two ends. The CDR3 length is 11 residues. CDR3 nucleotides: TGTGCTAGTGGTAGGGGAAGCATCCAGCATTTT. Its translation is CASGRGSIQHF.

The chain joins TRBV5-5 to TRBJ1-4, with D tentatively TRBD1 (6 bases). The germline V gene has CDR1 SGHKS and CDR2 YYEKEE (reference sequence). The CDR3 covers 14 residues. The germline V and J ends were trimmed by 4 bases and 7 bases, with 14 bases remaining between them. The CDR3 nucleotides are TGTGCCAGCAGCCGGGGCGGGGGCGGTGAAAAACTGTTTTTT. Its protein is CASSRGGGGEKLFF.

The V and J genes are TRBV27 and TRBJ1-5, with 8 positions matching TRBD1. This CDR3 contains 19 residues. Germline CDR1 MNHEY, CDR2 SMNVEV (reference sequence). The J segment lost 0 bases and the V segment lost 5 bases, leaving 15 bases of the junction unmatched. CDR3 DNA: TGTGCCAGCAGTCCCGTGGACAGGGTAATAGGTCTTAGCAATCAGCCCCAGCATTTT. Encoded protein: CASSPVDRVIGLSNQPQHF.

The V call is TRBV5-1, the J call TRBJ2-5; a possible D gene is TRBD1 (7 bases). The CDR3 runs to 14 residues. Between the trimmed V and J ends, which lost 4 bases and 4 bases, there was a span of 14 bases. Germline CDR1 reads SGHRS; CDR2 reads YFSETQ. CDR3 region: CASSPPGGGETQYF. In nucleotides, the CDR3 is TGCGCCAGCAGCCCCCCAGGGGGAGGAGAGACCCAGTACTTC.

The chain employs TRBV6-5 and TRBJ1-2; D gene uncertain. Germline CDR1 MNHEY, CDR2 SVGAGI. This CDR3 has 10 amino acids. Here the CDR3 DNA reads TGTGCTATTAAATTCTATGGCTACACCTTC. Amino acid sequence: CAIKFYGYTF.

This clone has only a few counts. Other DNA sequences in the same sample also yield this CDR3. The gene calls are TRBV5-1 and TRBJ1-4; TRBD1 matches at 7 bases. Looked up from germline, CDR1 is SGHRS and CDR2 is YFSETQ. The CDR3 extends over 14 amino acids. V lost 4 bases, J lost 6 bases, and 6 bases stayed unmatched. The CDR3: CASSLGTADEKLFF. Here the CDR3 DNA reads TGCGCCAGCAGCCTCGGGACAGCGGATGAAAAACTGTTTTTT. The whole variable domain, remainder taken from reference TRBV5-1 and TRBJ1-4, is KAGVTQTPRYLIKTRGQQVTLSCSPISGHRSVSWYQQTPGQGLQFLFEYFSETQRNKGNFPGRFSGRQFSNSRSEMNVSTLELGDSALYLCASSLGTADEKLFFGSGTQLSVL.